This T cell receptor (beta chain) came from a study of blood T cell repertoires in COVID-19. Study in general: T cells, B-cell-depleted T cells, or PBMCs supplied cDNA or gDNA.

This CDR3 region has 15 residues. Germline CDR1 is KGHSH and CDR2 is LQKENI. Trimming took off 4 bases at V and 2 bases at J, with 14 bases between the two ends. The table came from immunoSEQ multiplex PCR; TCRdb's copy has only in-frame clones and leaves some out. There are approximately 260,000 clones in the sample; 80% to 90% occur only once, and roughly a tenth lies in the top ten. The genes are TRBV18 and TRBJ2-5, with D perhaps matching TRBD2 (6 bases). The specimen was peripheral blood. This TCR was sampled from a woman in her seventies with COVID-19, enrolled during active disease. The CDR3 DNA reads TGTGCCAGCTCACTCCTCGGAGGGTCACAAGAGACCCAGTACTTC. Its translation: CASSLLGGSQETQYF. Full variable domain (remainder filled in from reference TRBV18 and TRBJ2-5): NAGVMQNPRHLVRRRGQEARLRCSPMKGHSHVYWYRQLPEEGLKFMVYLQKENIIDESGMPKERFSAEFPKEGPSILRIQQVVRGDSAAYFCASSLLGGSQETQYFGPGTRLLVL.